The 19 T cell receptor beta chains in this list originate from one sample, sequenced in a study of T cells after posttransplantation cyclophosphamide. Repertoires were generated with immunoSEQ multiplex PCR, while TCRdb's copy carries only in-frame clones and drops some. The repertoire includes some 53,000 clones, approximately 86% of them detected once, and about 2.8% sits in the top ten. The material sequenced was PBMCs. All receptors derive from a man aged 25-40 years with a blood cancer, CMV-positive, and with a related stem cell donor.

The rearrangement uses TRBV29-1 and TRBJ2-2; perhaps TRBD2 as D (7 bases). The germline V gene has CDR1 SQVTM and CDR2 ANQGSEA. V was trimmed by 7 bases and J by 6 bases, leaving 24 bases between them. This CDR3 contains 16 residues. The CDR3 loop reads CSGQVGGAGKAGELFF. CDR3 DNA: TGCAGCGGTCAGGTGGGGGGGGCAGGGAAGGCCGGGGAGCTGTTTTTT.

The chain combines TRBV7-8 with TRBJ2-2; possible D gene TRBD2, 6 bases. V shed 5 bases and J shed 2 bases, with 9 bases lying between them. CDR3 length equals 14 residues. Germline CDR1 and CDR2: SGHVS and FQNEAQ. Here the CDR3 reads CASSQDYNTGELFF. The CDR3 coding sequence is TGTGCCAGCAGCCAGGACTATAACACCGGGGAGCTGTTTTTT.

The genes are TRBV7-2 and TRBJ1-4, with TRBD1 as a possible D gene (5 bases). The CDR3 covers 15 residues. The V end was cut by 5 bases, the J end by 2 bases, with 12 bases between. Germline-derived CDR1 and CDR2 are SGHTA and FQGNSA. The CDR3 spells CASSAQEGTNEKLFF. CDR3 DNA sequence: TGTGCCAGCAGCGCGCAGGAGGGGACTAATGAAAAACTGTTTTTT.

The chain is built from TRBV6-5 and TRBJ2-1; tentatively, D is TRBD1 (5 bases). The length of the CDR3 is 15 residues. The germline V gene encodes CDR1 MNHEY and CDR2 SVGAGI. V was cut by 6 bases and J by 4 bases, with 16 bases left in between. Written as DNA, the CDR3 is TGTGCCAGCAGACCATACAGGACGACTTACAATGAGCAGTTCTTC. The encoded protein is CASRPYRTTYNEQFF.

V usage is TRBV15 and J usage is TRBJ1-5; D is perhaps TRBD1 (6 bases). The CDR3 length is 16 residues. CDR1 is LNHNV, CDR2 YYDKDF, per germline (reference sequence). Trimming stripped 5 bases from V and 6 bases from J, with 20 bases between. CDR3: CATSGYIQGRGQPQHF. CDR3 DNA sequence: TGTGCCACCAGCGGGTATATACAGGGAAGAGGTCAGCCCCAGCATTTT. Filled out from reference TRBV15 and TRBJ1-5, the complete variable domain reads DAMVIQNPRYQVTQFGKPVTLSCSQTLNHNVMYWYQQKSSQAPKLLFHYYDKDFNNEADTPDNFQSRRPNTSFCFLDIRSPGLGDTAMYLCATSGYIQGRGQPQHFGDGTRLSIL.

The chain links TRBV4-2 to TRBJ2-7, with 8 bases aligning to TRBD1. The CDR3 contains 16 residues. CDR1 LGHNA and CDR2 YNFKEQ come from the germline V gene. V shed 2 bases, J shed 5 bases, and the junction held 11 bases outside the gene matches. CDR3 nucleotides: TGTGCCAGCAGCCAAAATTTAAGGCAGGGGGCCGACGAGCAGTACTTC. It translates to CASSQNLRQGADEQYF.

The gene calls are TRBV2 and TRBJ2-1, with 8 bases identical to TRBD2. Germline V gives CDR1 SNHLY, CDR2 FYNNEI. The CDR3 is made up of 13 amino acids. The trim removed 9 bases at V and 6 bases at J, leaving 7 bases unmatched. The CDR3: CASGGLVLNEQFF. Written as DNA, the CDR3 is TGTGCCAGTGGGGGACTAGTCCTCAATGAGCAGTTCTTC.

The chain employs TRBV5-4 and TRBJ1-2; D is ambiguous. The CDR3 sequence is 14 residues long. The germline CDR1 and CDR2 sequences are SGHNT and YYREEE (reference sequence). Between the trimmed V and J ends, which lost 2 bases and 2 bases, there was a span of 10 bases. The CDR3 spells CASSFAGSNYGYTF. In DNA, the CDR3 is TGTGCCAGCAGCTTTGCGGGGTCGAACTATGGCTACACCTTC.

This clone came up once. The chain uses TRBV6-6 and TRBJ2-7, with 11 nucleotides matching TRBD2. Germline lookup yields CDR1 MNHNY and CDR2 SVGAGI (reference sequence). The junction had 3 bases not matched to a gene; V was cut back by 10 bases and J by 1 base. The CDR3 extends over 13 amino acids. CDR3 residues: CATTSGGSYEQYF. The DNA of the CDR3 is TGTGCCACAACTAGCGGGGGATCCTACGAGCAGTACTTC.

The chain combines TRBV5-6 with TRBJ2-7; 13 nucleotides line up with TRBD2. V shed 3 bases and J 7 bases; nucleotides not matched to a gene: 7. CDR1 and CDR2 from the germline V gene are SGHDT and YYEEEE. The CDR3 covers 15 residues. The CDR3 loop is CASSSQPGLAGEQYF. CDR3 sequence (DNA): TGTGCCAGCAGCTCACAGCCGGGACTAGCGGGGGAGCAGTACTTC. The full variable domain, completed using reference TRBV5-6 and TRBJ2-7, is DAGVTQSPTHLIKTRGQQVTLRCSPKSGHDTVSWYQQALGQGPQFIFQYYEEEERQRGNFPDRFSGHQFPNYSSELNVNALLLGDSALYLCASSSQPGLAGEQYFGPGTRLTVT.

This chain connects TRBV28 to TRBJ1-3, with D possibly matching TRBD1 (6 bases). Germline CDR1 is MDHEN and CDR2 is SYDVKM. V lost 3 bases and J 0 bases, leaving 12 bases between the germline ends. The CDR3 has 16 residues. The CDR3 DNA sequence: TGTGCCAGCAGTTTTAGTCACAGGGACTCTGGAAACACCATATATTTT. Encoded protein: CASSFSHRDSGNTIYF.

The V call is TRBV30, the J call TRBJ1-2; D call uncertain. The CDR3 runs to 11 residues. Deletions cut 4 bases from V and 2 bases from J, with 5 bases between. CDR1 and CDR2 from the germline V gene are GTSNPN and SVGIG (reference sequence). The CDR3 sequence: CAWTSNYGYTF. The CDR3 DNA follows: TGTGCCTGGACAAGCAACTATGGCTACACCTTC.

The chain recombines TRBV2 with TRBJ1-5; D gene unclear. Germline V gives CDR1 SNHLY, CDR2 FYNNEI. V was trimmed by 4 bases and J by 4 bases, leaving 8 bases between them. The CDR3 runs 13 residues. As DNA, the CDR3 is TGTGCCAGCAGTGTACTCCTTAATCAGCCCCAGCATTTT. It codes for CASSVLLNQPQHF.

The rearrangement joins TRBV6-5 to TRBJ2-1; 13 nucleotides align to TRBD2. The CDR3 loop spans 16 amino acids. The germline V gene has CDR1 MNHEY and CDR2 SVGAGI. J was trimmed by 8 bases and V by 2 bases; bases with no gene match: 6. The CDR3 coding sequence is TGTGCCAGCAGTTACACTAGCGGGAGGGCCATCGATGAGCAGTTCTTC. Its protein is CASSYTSGRAIDEQFF.

This chain connects TRBV4-2 to TRBJ2-2, with 16 nucleotides matching TRBD2. The CDR3 has 18 amino acids. The V and J ends lost 4 bases and 3 bases, in that order; junction bases with no gene match: 5. Per the germline V gene, CDR1 is LGHNA and CDR2 is YNFKEQ. CDR3: CASSPGTSGRADTGELFF. The DNA of the CDR3 is TGTGCCAGCAGCCCTGGGACTAGCGGGAGGGCAGACACCGGGGAGCTGTTTTTT.

This chain uses TRBV6-5 with TRBJ2-7; TRBD2 agrees at 7 bases. V dropped 2 bases and J dropped 2; count of bases not matched to a gene: 6. This CDR3 comprises 15 residues. CDR1 and CDR2 (germline): MNHEY, SVGAGI. CDR3 amino acids: CASSYSIAGTYEQYF. In nucleotides, the CDR3 is TGTGCCAGCAGTTACAGTATAGCGGGTACCTACGAGCAGTACTTC.

This clone was picked up one time. The V call is TRBV6-6, the J call TRBJ2-2, with a weak D call TRBD2 (6 bases). From germline, CDR1 is MNHNY and CDR2 SVGAGI (reference sequence). The CDR3 sequence is 15 residues long. Trimming cost V 7 bases and J 1 base, with 13 bases left between them. The DNA of the CDR3 is TGTGCCAGCATCCAGTACGGGGGGAACACCGGGGAGCTGTTTTTT. It codes for CASIQYGGNTGELFF.

This clone came up many times. The chain recombines TRBV2 with TRBJ2-7, with a weak D call TRBD2 (6 bases). Germline V gives CDR1 SNHLY, CDR2 FYNNEI. The V end lost 7 bases, the J end lost 12 bases, and 16 bases lay between the germline ends. The length of the CDR3 is 11 residues. CDR3 residues: CASTREQRPYF. CDR3 coding DNA: TGTGCCAGCACCCGGGAGCAGCGTCCGTACTTC. Supplemented by reference TRBV2 and TRBJ2-7, the full variable domain reads EPEVTQTPSHQVTQMGQEVILRCVPISNHLYFYWYRQILGQKVEFLVSFYNNEISEKSEIFDDQFSVERPDGSNFTLKIRSTKLEDSAMYFCASTREQRPYFGPGTRLTVT.

V is TRBV19 and J is TRBJ2-7; D remains unclear. The V gene's germline CDR1 is LNHDA and CDR2 SQIVND (reference sequence). CDR3 length equals 13 residues. Trimming left V 7 bases short and J 4 bases short, with 14 bases between. CDR3 amino acids: CASTGQTSYEQYF. The DNA for the CDR3 is TGTGCCAGTACAGGCCAAACCTCTTACGAGCAGTACTTC.